Listed here are 10 T cell receptor beta chains from one sample, sequenced in a study of blood T cells in healthy people across ages. Primed by a sample-barcoded 5' primer and a J-beta primer mix, a second PCR proceeded for about 7 to 12 cycles. One entry per CDR3 protein results from TCRdb running MiXCR on the 5' RACE reads. The sample gives over 1,500,000 distinct CDR3 sequences, less than 50% of which show up once; about 2.1% is in the top ten. Material for sequencing was blood. These receptors came from a woman aged 40-49 years in good health.

This clonotype showed up just a few times. The rearrangement joins TRBV4-2 to TRBJ2-1; the D call may be TRBD1 or TRBD2 (5 bases each). CDR1 and CDR2 from the germline V gene are LGHNA and YNFKEQ. V was pared by 1 base and J by 0 bases, with 13 bases between. The CDR3 is made up of 17 amino acids. The CDR3 DNA reads as TGTGCCAGCAGCCAAGTCTCCGCAGGGAGCTCCTACAATGAGCAGTTCTTC. This codes for CASSQVSAGSSYNEQFF.

The chain has TRBV7-3 and TRBJ2-5; the match to TRBD2 covers 14 bases. This CDR3 comprises 18 residues. V trimming: 5 bases; J trimming: 11 bases; junction bases outside the gene matches: 19. Germline CDR1 reads SGHTA; CDR2 reads FQGTGA. Here the CDR3 reads CASSPWATSGGVGNEQYF. CDR3 coding DNA: TGTGCCAGCAGCCCTTGGGCGACTAGCGGGGGGGTGGGCAATGAGCAGTACTTC.

The CDR3 sequence: CASSSERGNYEQYF. CDR3 DNA sequence: TGCGCCAGCAGCTCGGAACGGGGCAATTACGAGCAGTACTTC. The chain carries TRBV5-1 and TRBJ2-7; D may correspond to TRBD1 or TRBD2 (5 bases each). Germline CDR1 and CDR2: SGHRS and YFSETQ. CDR3 length: 14 residues. The V end was cut by 3 bases, the J end by 4 bases, with 14 bases between.

The chain carries TRBV5-1 and TRBJ2-1, with TRBD1 matching over 8 bases. Losses at the gene ends were 3 bases for V and 13 bases for J; bases not matched to a gene: 9. Germline V lookup: CDR1 SGHRS, CDR2 YFSETQ. This CDR3 is built from 13 residues. The CDR3 sequence: CASSYDTGGEQFF. CDR3 coding DNA: TGCGCCAGCAGCTACGATACAGGGGGAGAACAGTTCTTC.

V and J are TRBV20-1 and TRBJ2-6, with TRBD1 matching over 7 bases. The CDR3 sequence is 18 residues long. The germline V gene encodes CDR1 DFQATT and CDR2 SNEGSKA (reference sequence). The CDR3 sequence is CSGEGRTGEDPGANVLTF. The DNA of the CDR3 is TGCAGCGGAGAGGGTCGAACAGGGGAAGACCCTGGGGCCAACGTCCTGACTTTC.

V is TRBV7-9 and J is TRBJ2-7, with 7 bases fitting TRBD2. CDR1 and CDR2 from the germline V gene are SEHNR and FQNEAQ (reference sequence). There are 16 residues in the CDR3. Trimming took 5 bases from V and 0 from J; bases not matched to a gene: 10. This chain's CDR3 is CASSQDRSSGSYEQYF. CDR3 sequence (DNA): TGTGCCAGCAGCCAAGATCGGTCTAGCGGCTCCTACGAGCAGTACTTC.

The chain couples TRBV3-1 to TRBJ1-2; TRBD1 agrees at 9 bases. J was trimmed by 7 bases and V by 0 bases; bases with no gene match: 12. The CDR3 consists of 17 residues. Germline V lookup: CDR1 LGHDT, CDR2 YNNKEL (reference sequence). CDR3 in DNA: TGTGCCAGCAGCCAAGAGGACATGGGACAGGGAGAAATTGGCTACACCTTC. It codes for CASSQEDMGQGEIGYTF.

V usage is TRBV4-1 and J usage is TRBJ2-5; TRBD2 matches at 15 bases. Germline CDR1 MGHRA, CDR2 YSYEKL. The CDR3 consists of 17 residues. Trimming at V came to 3 bases and at J to 5 bases, leaving 7 bases not matched to a gene. CDR3 protein: CASSQATGTSGGETQYF. Written as DNA, the CDR3 is TGCGCCAGCAGCCAGGCGACCGGGACTAGCGGGGGGGAGACCCAGTACTTC.

The chain has TRBV28 and TRBJ2-7; D is tentatively TRBD1 or TRBD2 (5 bases each). The V and J ends lost 6 bases and 7 bases respectively, with 28 bases between them. This CDR3 contains 17 residues. CDR1 is MDHEN, CDR2 SYDVKM, per germline. CDR3 sequence reads: CASSGAGTRSSYNEQYF. CDR3 bases: TGTGCCAGCAGCGGAGCAGGGACCCGTTCTTCCTACAATGAGCAGTACTTC. The whole variable domain, remainder taken from reference TRBV28 and TRBJ2-7, is DVKVTQSSRYLVKRTGEKVFLECVQDMDHENMFWYRQDPGLGLRLIYFSYDVKMKEKGDIPEGYSVSREKKERFSLILESASTNQTSMYLCASSGAGTRSSYNEQYFGPGTRLTVT.

V and J are TRBV6-5 and TRBJ2-5; D is perhaps TRBD2 (5 bases). The germline V gene has CDR1 MNHEY and CDR2 SVGAGI. The CDR3 length is 16 residues. V lost 7 bases to trimming and J lost 2 bases, with 20 bases between them. The CDR3 is CASKRSLRTGQETQYF. The CDR3 region has the DNA TGTGCCAGCAAAAGGAGTCTCCGGACGGGACAAGAGACCCAGTACTTC.